A single sample is the source of the 14 T cell receptor beta chains below, sequenced in a study of CD8 T cells in Susac syndrome. A quantity of about 0.5 to 1 ug RNA underwent reverse transcription using random hexamers. TCRdb re-called the immunoSEQ multiplex PCR reads with MiXCR, one entry per CDR3 protein. This repertoire shows roughly 200,000 distinct CDR3 sequences, roughly 94% found once; its top ten account for about 0.08%. Material: CD4+ T cells from PBMCs. These receptors came from a human donor with multiple sclerosis.

The rearrangement links TRBV2 to TRBJ1-3; no clear D. V was shortened by 3 bases and J by 0 bases, with 6 bases between the two germline ends. The CDR3 covers 14 residues. Germline V CDR1 and CDR2: SNHLY, FYNNEI. CDR3 sequence (DNA): TGTGCCAGCAGTGACGAGGGCTCTGGAAACACCATATATTTT. It specifies CASSDEGSGNTIYF. Drawing the rest from reference TRBV2 and TRBJ1-3, the complete variable domain is EPEVTQTPSHQVTQMGQEVILRCVPISNHLYFYWYRQILGQKVEFLVSFYNNEISEKSEIFDDQFSVERPDGSNFTLKIRSTKLEDSAMYFCASSDEGSGNTIYFGEGSWLTVV.

The V call is TRBV3-1, the J call TRBJ2-3; D is uncertain. The V end was cut by 4 bases, the J end by 2 bases, with 4 bases between. Germline CDR1 LGHDT, CDR2 YNNKEL (reference sequence). The CDR3 is made up of 12 amino acids. Here the CDR3 DNA reads TGTGCCAGCAGCCTGTACACAGATACGCAGTATTTT. Its translation: CASSLYTDTQYF.

This clonotype was detected once. The J gene is TRBJ2-5, the V gene TRBV7-9; D gene uncertain. Looked up from germline, CDR1 is SEHNR and CDR2 is FQNEAQ (reference sequence). V was shortened by 1 base and J by 3 bases, with 12 bases between the two germline ends. This CDR3 is 15 amino acids long. The CDR3 DNA sequence: TGTGCCAGCAGCTTAGTTCCCGGGTTAGAAGAGACCCAGTACTTC. The encoded protein is CASSLVPGLEETQYF.

The chain carries TRBV3-1 and TRBJ2-1; D is unclear. In germline, CDR1 is LGHDT, CDR2 YNNKEL (reference sequence). The CDR3 covers 12 residues. The V end was cut by 0 bases, the J end by 8 bases, with 5 bases between. The CDR3 nucleotides are TGTGCCAGCAGCCAAGATAGGGATGAGCAGTTCTTC. This encodes CASSQDRDEQFF.

CDR3 DNA sequence: TGTGCCACCAGTGATCCCCGCAGGCCCACAGATACGCAGTATTTT. This encodes CATSDPRRPTDTQYF. This chain links TRBV24-1 with TRBJ2-3; D remains ambiguous. Per the germline V gene, CDR1 is KGHDR and CDR2 is SFDVKD. V was pared by 3 bases and J by 2 bases, with 11 bases between. CDR3 size: 15 residues.

This chain links TRBV19 with TRBJ2-7, with 8 bases fitting TRBD1. Germline V gene data show CDR1 as LNHDA and CDR2 as SQIVND (reference sequence). The CDR3 sequence is 13 residues long. V lost 2 bases and J lost 4; bases outside the gene matches: 1. The CDR3 loop is CASSIRTGYEQYF. In DNA, the CDR3 is TGTGCCAGTAGTATACGGACAGGGTACGAGCAGTACTTC.

The rearrangement joins TRBV5-4 to TRBJ1-1, with D possibly being TRBD1 (5 bases). The germline V gene encodes CDR1 SGHNT and CDR2 YYREEE (reference sequence). This CDR3 spans 17 amino acids. V was clipped by 4 bases and J by 1 base, with 20 bases between them. In nucleotides, the CDR3 is TGTGCCAGCAGCACCCGAAAACAAGGGACCGCGAACACTGAAGCTTTCTTT. As protein: CASSTRKQGTANTEAFF.

CDR3 in DNA: TGTGCCTGGATGAGTTCAGGGGTGGCTGAAGCTTTCTTT. Protein product: CAWMSSGVAEAFF. The chain recombines TRBV30 with TRBJ1-1, with D possibly TRBD1 on 6 matching bases. Per germline, CDR1 GTSNPN and CDR2 SVGIG (reference sequence). The CDR3 extends over 13 amino acids. V lost 4 bases to trimming and J lost 6 bases, with 15 bases between them.

Points on this clonotype: The germline gene is not matched at one end of the junction; a read error may be the cause. The chain carries TRBV29-1 and TRBJ2-7, with D possibly matching TRBD1 (5 bases). This CDR3 has 15 amino acids. Germline V CDR1 and CDR2: SQVTM, ANQGSEA. The CDR3 DNA follows: TGCAGCGTTGAAGATAGGGGCAGTCCCCCCTACGAGCAGTCCTTC. Translation gives CSVEDRGSPPYEQSF.

This chain joins TRBV20-1 and TRBJ2-3; 8 nucleotides line up with TRBD2. Germline V lookup: CDR1 DFQATT, CDR2 SNEGSKA (reference sequence). This CDR3 has 16 amino acids. Trimming cost V 1 base and J 1 base; bases outside gene matches: 7. In DNA form, the CDR3 reads TGCAGTGCTAGAGGTCAATGGCGGGGGGGCACAGATACGCAGTATTTT. Its protein product is CSARGQWRGGTDTQYF.

The J gene is TRBJ2-5, the V gene TRBV30; TRBD2 matches 8 bases. V lost 5 bases, J lost 5 bases, and 10 bases stayed unmatched. There are 14 residues in the CDR3. Germline-derived CDR1 and CDR2 are GTSNPN and SVGIG (reference sequence). The CDR3 DNA follows: TGTGCCTGGGGACCCGGGACTAGATCGGAGACCCAGTACTTC. Translating gives CAWGPGTRSETQYF.

The rearrangement joins TRBV21-1 to TRBJ2-6; the table's D call, TRBD1, was not checked against the DNA. TRBV21-1 is marked as a pseudogene. This CDR3 has 15 residues. The CDR3 protein is CASRMGGSGANVLTF. The CDR3 coding sequence is TGTGCCAGCCGCATGGGGGGATCCGGGGCCAACGTCCTGACTTTC.

The chain links TRBV20-1 to TRBJ2-1; D is possibly TRBD1 (6 bases). Trimming removed 5 bases at V and 4 bases at J, with 15 bases between. Germline assignment: CDR1 DFQATT and CDR2 SNEGSKA (reference sequence). The CDR3 has 14 amino acids. CDR3 sequence (DNA): TGCAGTGCTCGAACGACAGGACGGTACAATGAGCAGTTCTTC. Amino acid sequence: CSARTTGRYNEQFF.

The sample holds one count of this clonotype. The chain couples TRBV20-1 to TRBJ1-1; D is perhaps TRBD1 (6 bases). This CDR3 is built from 13 residues. Trimming left V 2 bases short and J 7 bases short, with 14 bases between. CDR1 and CDR2 from the germline V gene are DFQATT and SNEGSKA (reference sequence). The CDR3 bases are TGCAGTGCTAGATCCCCCCAGGGGCTTGAAGCTTTCTTT. Translating it yields CSARSPQGLEAFF.